A single sample is the source of the 20 T cell receptor beta chains below, sequenced in a study of regulatory T cells in long-lasting Graves disease. Time point in this sample: persistent/refractory GD, antithyroid drugs over 5 years with positive TRAb. Making the TCR library involved RNA that had been extracted from PBMCs. CDR3-region Arm-PCR and iRepertoire HTBI primers produced the TCR beta libraries. Via MiXCR, TCRdb re-called the multiplex PCR reads, giving one row per CDR3 protein. The sample lists about 430,000 distinct CDR3 sequences, 21% seen once, with around an eighth in the top ten. Sequenced here: peripheral blood mononuclear cells (PBMCs), sampled when the disease was refractory, from a patient treated with antithyroid drugs. The receptors shown here come from a female donor with Graves disease.

This clonotype showed up just a few times. This chain connects TRBV20-1 to TRBJ2-7, with 15 bases aligning to TRBD2. The CDR3 is made up of 17 amino acids. Per germline, CDR1 DFQATT and CDR2 SNEGSKA (reference sequence). V dropped 3 bases and J dropped 5; count of bases not matched to a gene: 11. The CDR3 region is CSASGTSGRPDLNEQYF. The CDR3 DNA sequence: TGCAGTGCTAGCGGGACTAGCGGGAGGCCCGACCTCAACGAGCAGTACTTC.

This clonotype was found a few times. V and J are TRBV3-1 and TRBJ2-5; 10 bases align to TRBD2. Germline lookup yields CDR1 LGHDT and CDR2 YNNKEL (reference sequence). The V gene end was trimmed by 3 bases and the J gene end by 4 bases; junction bases not matched to a gene: 8. The CDR3 consists of 16 residues. For the CDR3, the DNA is TGTGCCAGCAGCCAGGCTAGCGGGAGTGGTGGAGAGACCCAGTACTTC. It translates to CASSQASGSGGETQYF.

In its sample, this clonotype was seen a few times. The chain uses TRBV9 and TRBJ1-6; TRBD1 matches 7 bases. Germline V gene sequence: CDR1 SGDLS, CDR2 YYNGEE. Germline trimming cut 0 bases from V and 9 bases from J; bases unmatched to any gene: 6. CDR3 length: 15 residues. Written as DNA, the CDR3 is TGTGCCAGCAGCGTAGGGGACAGTCAAGCTTCACCCCTCCACTTT. This translates into CASSVGDSQASPLHF. Full variable domain (remainder filled in from reference TRBV9 and TRBJ1-6): DSGVTQTPKHLITATGQRVTLRCSPRSGDLSVYWYQQSLDQGLQFLIQYYNGEERAKGNILERFSAQQFPDLHSELNLSSLELGDSALYFCASSVGDSQASPLHFGNGTRLTVT.

This clonotype turned up a few times. This sequence joins TRBV29-1 and TRBJ1-2, with D tentatively TRBD1 (5 bases). Per germline, CDR1 SQVTM and CDR2 ANQGSEA. V dropped 2 bases and J dropped 4 bases, with 14 bases sitting between them. The CDR3 has 14 amino acids. For the CDR3, the DNA is TGCAGCGTTGAACACAAGGGGACTAGCTATGGCTACACCTTC. Translating gives CSVEHKGTSYGYTF.

V usage is TRBV15 and J usage is TRBJ2-7; no reliable D call. The CDR3 is 13 residues long. Trimming cost V 0 bases and J 5 bases, with 8 bases left between them. CDR1 LNHNV and CDR2 YYDKDF come from the germline V gene (reference sequence). This chain's CDR3 is CATSRELRDEQYF. For the CDR3, the DNA is TGTGCCACCAGCAGAGAGCTCCGTGACGAGCAGTACTTC. Complete variable domain (other parts from reference TRBV15 and TRBJ2-7): DAMVIQNPRYQVTQFGKPVTLSCSQTLNHNVMYWYQQKSSQAPKLLFHYYDKDFNNEADTPDNFQSRRPNTSFCFLDIRSPGLGDTAMYLCATSRELRDEQYFGPGTRLTVT.

This clonotype was found many times. The chain carries TRBV7-2 and TRBJ2-5; 7 bases agree with TRBD2. J was trimmed by 7 bases and V by 5 bases; bases with no gene match: 13. The CDR3 spans 15 residues. The germline V gene encodes CDR1 SGHTA and CDR2 FQGNSA. CDR3 in amino acids: CASSAASGRTGTQYF. CDR3 nucleotides: TGTGCCAGCAGCGCCGCTAGCGGCAGGACGGGGACCCAGTACTTC.

This clonotype was detected a few times. The genes are TRBV6-5 and TRBJ2-7; D may match TRBD1 or TRBD2 (5 bases each). The CDR3 runs 15 residues. From germline, CDR1 is MNHEY and CDR2 SVGAGI. The V gene lost 4 bases and the J gene lost 6 bases, with 19 bases spanning the gap. The CDR3 sequence is CASSSGTQIGGEQYF. In nucleotides, the CDR3 is TGTGCCAGCAGTTCCGGGACGCAAATTGGTGGCGAGCAGTACTTC.

This clonotype was detected many times. J is TRBJ1-1 and V is TRBV24-1, with D hard to call. The CDR3 length is 14 residues. Trimming pared 0 bases from V and 1 base from J, leaving 5 bases between. CDR1 is KGHDR and CDR2 is SFDVKD in the germline V gene. The CDR3 here is CATSDLRKNTEAFF. The CDR3 DNA is TGTGCCACCAGTGATTTGAGGAAGAACACTGAAGCTTTCTTT.

This clonotype was detected once. One end of the junction varies from germline; a read error may be responsible. The rearrangement links TRBV2 to TRBJ2-3, with D tentatively TRBD1 or TRBD2 (5 bases each). The length of the CDR3 is 14 residues. Germline-derived CDR1 and CDR2 are SNHLY and FYNNEI. The CDR3 DNA reads as TGTGCCAGCAGTGGGGGGTTTAGCACAGGTACGCAGTATTTT. Protein product: CASSGGFSTGTQYF.

In this sample, this clonotype turned up a few times. The V call is TRBV12-3 or TRBV12-4, the J call TRBJ1-5; possibly TRBD1 for D (5 bases). Trimming cost V 6 bases and J 7 bases, with 16 bases left between them. The CDR3 contains 14 residues. The CDR3 region has the DNA TGTGCCAGCAGCCCTGATGGGGGAGGGCAGCCCCAGCATTTT. Encoded protein: CASSPDGGGQPQHF.

The chain combines TRBV20-1 with TRBJ2-5; the D gene is possibly TRBD2 (6 bases). Germline V gene sequence: CDR1 DFQATT, CDR2 SNEGSKA (reference sequence). This CDR3 is 14 amino acids long. Trimming removed 6 bases at V and 2 bases at J, with 16 bases between. This CDR3 reads CSARAVSGQETQYF. The CDR3 DNA reads as TGCAGTGCCCGCGCAGTTAGCGGACAAGAGACCCAGTACTTC.

This chain connects TRBV6-4 to TRBJ2-2, with D possibly called TRBD1 or TRBD2 (5 bases each). Germline V gene lookup returns CDR1 MRHNA and CDR2 SNTAGT. With 0 bases removed from V and 5 bases from J, the gap between germline ends came to 7 bases. The CDR3 totals 14 residues. The DNA for the CDR3 is TGTGCCAGCAGTGACTCGGGGGAGACCGGGGAGCTGTTTTTT. Residues: CASSDSGETGELFF.

A single count supports this clonotype. The gene calls are TRBV6-2 or TRBV6-3 and TRBJ2-3; 7 bases match TRBD1. Unmatched junction bases numbered 3, after V lost 6 bases and J lost 3 bases. Germline CDR1 and CDR2: MNHEY and SVGEGT. The CDR3 runs 13 residues. CDR3 bases: TGTGCCAGCAGGGGACAGCCAACAGATACGCAGTATTTT. The encoded protein is CASRGQPTDTQYF.

The CDR3 loop is CSARVPGTGGSYEQYF. CDR3 DNA sequence: TGCAGTGCTAGGGTACCCGGGACAGGGGGCTCCTACGAGCAGTACTTC. The rearrangement links TRBV20-1 to TRBJ2-7, with TRBD1 identical over 11 bases. The CDR3 is 16 residues long. Trimming cost V 3 bases and J 0 bases; bases outside gene matches: 7. Looked up from germline, CDR1 is DFQATT and CDR2 is SNEGSKA (reference sequence).

The chain has TRBV19 and TRBJ1-1; D not certain. The CDR3 contains 15 residues. Between the trimmed V and J ends, which lost 1 base and 0 bases, there was a span of 9 bases. Germline lookup yields CDR1 LNHDA and CDR2 SQIVND (reference sequence). The CDR3 is CASSIARGMNTEAFF. The CDR3 DNA reads TGTGCCAGTAGTATAGCAAGAGGCATGAACACTGAAGCTTTCTTT.

This clonotype was observed a single time. The chain recombines TRBV12-3 or TRBV12-4 with TRBJ2-7; 9 nucleotides line up with TRBD2. The CDR3 contains 14 residues. J gave up 7 bases and V 5 bases, and 9 bases lay outside the gene matches. As DNA, the CDR3 is TGTGCCAGCAGTATTAGCGGGAGAGGGTCTGAGCAGTACTTC. This sequence encodes CASSISGRGSEQYF.

This clonotype was observed at least ten times. This chain links TRBV28 with TRBJ2-4, with D possibly being TRBD1 or TRBD2 (5 bases each). With 8 bases removed from V and 0 bases from J, the gap between germline ends came to 8 bases. The length of the CDR3 is 13 residues. Germline values: CDR1 MDHEN, CDR2 SYDVKM. DNA for the CDR3: TGTGCCAGCGGGGGTCTAGCCAAAAACATTCAGTACTTC. Amino acids: CASGGLAKNIQYF.

This clonotype was counted ten times or more. This sequence joins TRBV7-8 and TRBJ2-7, with a tentative D call TRBD1 (5 bases). Germline values: CDR1 SGHVS, CDR2 FQNEAQ. V was clipped by 0 bases and J by 5 bases, with 14 bases between them. The CDR3 is made up of 15 amino acids. CDR3 sequence reads: CASSLAPRAGDEQYF. DNA of the CDR3: TGTGCCAGCAGCTTAGCGCCCAGGGCTGGCGACGAGCAGTACTTC.

This clonotype was seen many times. The rearrangement joins TRBV2 to TRBJ2-2; tentatively, D is TRBD2 (6 bases). Trimming stripped 2 bases from V and 6 bases from J, with 13 bases between. There are 15 residues in the CDR3. Germline V gene data show CDR1 as SNHLY and CDR2 as FYNNEI. In nucleotides, the CDR3 is TGTGCCAGCAGTGAACGGAGAGGGGAGGCCGGGGAGCTGTTTTTT. Protein product: CASSERRGEAGELFF.

The V call is TRBV15, the J call TRBJ2-7, with 11 bases lining up with TRBD2. CDR3 length: 15 residues. Germline lookup yields CDR1 LNHNV and CDR2 YYDKDF (reference sequence). V trimming: 5 bases; J trimming: 3 bases; junction bases outside the gene matches: 6. This CDR3 is CATSGGLAELYEQYF. The CDR3 DNA reads TGTGCCACCAGCGGGGGACTAGCGGAGCTCTACGAGCAGTACTTC.